This TCR beta chain was sequenced for a study of siplizumab effects on memory and regulatory T cells. The repertoire was sequenced with immunoSEQ multiplex PCR; TCRdb's copy has only in-frame clones and lacks some. The sample includes some 100,000 clones, around 90% of them seen just once. V trimming: 8 bases; J trimming: 3 bases; junction bases outside the gene matches: 10. CDR3 length: 16 residues. The germline V gene encodes CDR1 SGHVS and CDR2 FQNEAQ. To note about this clone: No antigen is known for it.

Study-level findings and limits: Roughly 80-95% of proliferating CD4+ or CD8+ clones defied assignment to a naive or memory phenotype.

The V call is TRBV7-8, the J call TRBJ2-2; TRBD2 agrees at 9 bases. This sequence originates from a human donor in good health. Sequenced: Tregs sorted from blood. The CDR3 spells CASSWGTSRYTGELFF. Written as DNA, the CDR3 is TGTGCCAGCTCCTGGGGGACTAGCCGGTACACCGGGGAGCTGTTTTTT.